The rows below give T cell receptor beta chains drawn from one sample of a study of blood T cell repertoires in COVID-19. The table came from immunoSEQ multiplex PCR; TCRdb's copy has only in-frame clones and leaves some out. The sample has more than 60,000 clones; approximately 92% are singletons. Sequenced material: peripheral blood. Receptors were obtained from a woman aged 50 to 65 with active COVID-19. Both conserved end residues are part of each CDR3. D genes are given only for firm matches. Where a row states a size, it is once, few, many or the class of an expanded clone; other rows omit it.

>NA|TRBV27|TRBJ1-1|NA
TGTGCCAGCAGCCCTTATCTGGGGCGGGGCACTGAAGCTTTCTTT
CASSPYLGRGTEAFF
>NA|TRBV11-2|TRBJ2-5|NA
TGTGCCAGCAGCTTAACCAGGGTCTCAGGAGAGACCCAGTACTTC
CASSLTRVSGETQYF
>NA|TRBV6-5|TRBJ1-1|NA
TGTGCCAGCAGTTACTCGAACAGGGCAAGTGGCACTGAAGCTTTCTTT
CASSYSNRASGTEAFF
>NA|TRBV5-1|TRBJ1-1|NA
TGCGCCAGCAGCATCGGGGGAGGGACTGAAGCTTTCTTT
CASSIGGGTEAFF
>NA|TRBV27|TRBJ2-2|TRBD2
TGTGCCACCAAGACGGAGACTAGCGGGAGCTGGGGGGAGCTGTTTTTT
CATKTETSGSWGELFF
>NA|TRBV18|TRBJ2-3|NA
TGTGCCAGCTCACCAGAGAGGGAGACAGATACGCAGTATTTT
CASSPERETDTQYF
>NA|TRBV28|TRBJ2-3|TRBD1
TGTGCCAGCAGATTACAGGGGGCAGATACGCAGTATTTT
CASRLQGADTQYF
>NA|TRBV5-1|TRBJ1-4|TRBD1
TGCGCCAGCAGCCCCGACAGGGGGGAGGAAAAACTGTTTTTT
CASSPDRGEEKLFF
>NA|TRBV4-2|TRBJ1-2|TRBD1
TGTGCCAGCAGCCCGACAGGGGGCGAGGTTGGCTACACCTTC
CASSPTGGEVGYTF
>once|TRBV11-1|TRBJ2-3|NA
TGTGCCAGCAGCTCGACTCTAGATACGCAGTATTTT
CASSSTLDTQYF
>NA|TRBV28|TRBJ1-5|NA
TGTGCCAGCAGTTTGTGGGGGGGCGATAGCAATCAGCCCCAGCATTTT
CASSLWGGDSNQPQHF
>NA|TRBV7-2|TRBJ2-7|TRBD2
TGTGCCAGCAGCTTAGCCTCAGGCGGGAGCCCCTACGAGCAGTACTTC
CASSLASGGSPYEQYF
>NA|TRBV7-9|TRBJ2-5|NA
TGTGCCAGCAGCTTAGTGGGGGGACGCGGGACCCAGTACTTC
CASSLVGGRGTQYF
>NA|TRBV19|TRBJ2-3|TRBD2
TGTGCCAGTAGTAACCCCAGGACTAGCGGAATCACAGATACGCAGTATTTT
CASSNPRTSGITDTQYF
>NA|TRBV7-8|TRBJ2-1|TRBD2
TGTGCCAGCAGCTTAGGAGGACTAGCGGGAGGGCCCTACAATGAGCAGTTCTTC
CASSLGGLAGGPYNEQFF
>NA|TRBV6-4|TRBJ1-5|NA
TGTGCCAGCAGTGAACAGCAGGATCAGCCCCAGCATTTT
CASSEQQDQPQHF
>NA|TRBV29-1|TRBJ1-2|NA
TGCAGCGTTGGCGGGGGACTCTGGGGCTACACCTTC
CSVGGGLWGYTF
>NA|TRBV11-2|TRBJ2-1|NA
TGTGCCAGCAGCACCCCCTCGGGGAAGCAGTTCTTC
CASSTPSGKQFF
>NA|TRBV19|TRBJ1-1|NA
TGTGCCAGTAGTATAGCGGCGGGCAAGAACACTGAAGCTTTCTTT
CASSIAAGKNTEAFF
>NA|TRBV7-9|TRBJ2-7|NA
TGTGCCAGCAGCTTACTCCCCTACGAGCAGTACTTC
CASSLLPYEQYF
>few|TRBV11-2|TRBJ2-1|TRBD1
TGTGCCAGCAGCTTAGTAGGGACAGGGGGCGGCTTCTCCAATGAGCAGTTCTTC
CASSLVGTGGGFSNEQFF
>few|TRBV28|TRBJ2-3|NA
TGTGCCAGCAGTTTTTGGGGTAGCGAGAACACAGATACGCAGTATTTT
CASSFWGSENTDTQYF
>NA|TRBV7-2|TRBJ1-5|TRBD1
TGTGCCAGCAGCTTGGGACAGGGGGCAGGGCAGCCCCAGCATTTT
CASSLGQGAGQPQHF
>NA|TRBV6-5|TRBJ1-2|NA
TGTGCCAGCAGTTACCCCGGGGGGGATGGCTACACCTTC
CASSYPGGDGYTF
>NA|TRBV6-2/TRBV6-3|TRBJ1-5|NA
TGTGCCAGCAGTTACTCGTTACAGGAGCACGGGCCCTTTTATAGCAATCAGCCCCAGCATTTT
CASSYSLQEHGPFYSNQPQHF
>NA|TRBV7-6|TRBJ2-7|NA
TGTGCCAGCAGCCCCGGGACAAGTAATAGTGGGCAGTACTTC
CASSPGTSNSGQYF
>NA|TRBV7-2|TRBJ2-7|TRBD2
TGTGCCAGCAGCCCCCTTGGGACTAGCGGGAGACTTACCTCCTACGAGCAGTACTTC
CASSPLGTSGRLTSYEQYF
>NA|TRBV5-4|TRBJ1-4|TRBD1
TGTGCCAGCAGCTTGGGACGGGACAGCCTTAATGAAAAACTGTTTTTT
CASSLGRDSLNEKLFF
>NA|TRBV11-3|TRBJ2-1|TRBD2
TGTGCCAGCAGCTTAGTGGGTAGCGGGAGGAATAATGAGCAGTTCTTC
CASSLVGSGRNNEQFF
>NA|TRBV28|TRBJ1-2|TRBD1
TGTGCCAGCAGTGGGACAGCCGCCCACTATGGCTACACCTTC
CASSGTAAHYGYTF
>NA|TRBV7-2|TRBJ2-2|TRBD2
TGTGCCAGCAGCTTAGAGGCGGGAGCAGGGGAGCTGTTTTTT
CASSLEAGAGELFF
>few|TRBV24-1|TRBJ1-2|TRBD1
TGTGCCACACAGGGGGCGCAGGGCGGCTACACCTTC
CATQGAQGGYTF
>NA|TRBV15|TRBJ2-3|TRBD2
TGTGCCACTAGGGAGGGAGGCACAGATACGCAGTATTTT
CATREGGTDTQYF
>NA|TRBV19|TRBJ2-7|TRBD1
TGTGCCAGTAGTGGGACAGGAGTCTACGAGCAGTACTTC
CASSGTGVYEQYF
>NA|TRBV20-1|TRBJ2-3|TRBD2
TGCAGTGCTAGTCTAGCGGGAGGCACAGATACGCAGTATTTT
CSASLAGGTDTQYF
>NA|TRBV5-6|TRBJ1-1|NA
TGTGCCAGCAGCTTTGGGAGGGGCCGAACTGAAGCTTTCTTT
CASSFGRGRTEAFF
>NA|TRBV5-1|TRBJ1-4|NA
TGCGCCAGCAGCCCGGGGGGAAGGGAGATTAATGAAAAACTGTTTTTT
CASSPGGREINEKLFF
>NA|TRBV3-1/TRBV3-2|TRBJ1-5|TRBD1
TGTGCCAGCAGCCAGGACAGGGGTCAGCCCCAGCATTTT
CASSQDRGQPQHF
>NA|TRBV7-8|TRBJ2-1|TRBD2
TGTGCCAGCAGCTTAGCATTCCTAGCGGGAGGGCGTGGGGAGCAGTTCTTC
CASSLAFLAGGRGEQFF
>few|TRBV7-6|TRBJ2-7|TRBD2
TGTGCCAGCAGCATCGGGACTAGCGGCAGCTACGAGCAGTACTTC
CASSIGTSGSYEQYF